This T cell receptor (beta chain) derives from a study of blood T cell repertoires in COVID-19. Looking at the study overall: Material from acute and convalescent COVID-19 was sourced from the United States, Italy and Spain.

Clones were sequenced by immunoSEQ multiplex PCR, and TCRdb holds only the in-frame ones, with some missing. The data show tens of thousands of clones, 80% to 95% seen once. The V gene's germline CDR1 is LNHNV and CDR2 YYDKDF (reference sequence). Trimming took 5 bases from V and 1 from J, leaving 11 bases between them. This CDR3 is 14 amino acids long. The specimen sequenced was peripheral blood. The origin of this receptor is an elderly man with acute or convalescent COVID-19. V usage is TRBV15 and J usage is TRBJ1-1; D may be TRBD1 (5 bases). The CDR3 region is CATSLGHRNTEAFF. The CDR3 bases are TGTGCCACCAGCCTAGGACATCGGAACACTGAAGCTTTCTTT.